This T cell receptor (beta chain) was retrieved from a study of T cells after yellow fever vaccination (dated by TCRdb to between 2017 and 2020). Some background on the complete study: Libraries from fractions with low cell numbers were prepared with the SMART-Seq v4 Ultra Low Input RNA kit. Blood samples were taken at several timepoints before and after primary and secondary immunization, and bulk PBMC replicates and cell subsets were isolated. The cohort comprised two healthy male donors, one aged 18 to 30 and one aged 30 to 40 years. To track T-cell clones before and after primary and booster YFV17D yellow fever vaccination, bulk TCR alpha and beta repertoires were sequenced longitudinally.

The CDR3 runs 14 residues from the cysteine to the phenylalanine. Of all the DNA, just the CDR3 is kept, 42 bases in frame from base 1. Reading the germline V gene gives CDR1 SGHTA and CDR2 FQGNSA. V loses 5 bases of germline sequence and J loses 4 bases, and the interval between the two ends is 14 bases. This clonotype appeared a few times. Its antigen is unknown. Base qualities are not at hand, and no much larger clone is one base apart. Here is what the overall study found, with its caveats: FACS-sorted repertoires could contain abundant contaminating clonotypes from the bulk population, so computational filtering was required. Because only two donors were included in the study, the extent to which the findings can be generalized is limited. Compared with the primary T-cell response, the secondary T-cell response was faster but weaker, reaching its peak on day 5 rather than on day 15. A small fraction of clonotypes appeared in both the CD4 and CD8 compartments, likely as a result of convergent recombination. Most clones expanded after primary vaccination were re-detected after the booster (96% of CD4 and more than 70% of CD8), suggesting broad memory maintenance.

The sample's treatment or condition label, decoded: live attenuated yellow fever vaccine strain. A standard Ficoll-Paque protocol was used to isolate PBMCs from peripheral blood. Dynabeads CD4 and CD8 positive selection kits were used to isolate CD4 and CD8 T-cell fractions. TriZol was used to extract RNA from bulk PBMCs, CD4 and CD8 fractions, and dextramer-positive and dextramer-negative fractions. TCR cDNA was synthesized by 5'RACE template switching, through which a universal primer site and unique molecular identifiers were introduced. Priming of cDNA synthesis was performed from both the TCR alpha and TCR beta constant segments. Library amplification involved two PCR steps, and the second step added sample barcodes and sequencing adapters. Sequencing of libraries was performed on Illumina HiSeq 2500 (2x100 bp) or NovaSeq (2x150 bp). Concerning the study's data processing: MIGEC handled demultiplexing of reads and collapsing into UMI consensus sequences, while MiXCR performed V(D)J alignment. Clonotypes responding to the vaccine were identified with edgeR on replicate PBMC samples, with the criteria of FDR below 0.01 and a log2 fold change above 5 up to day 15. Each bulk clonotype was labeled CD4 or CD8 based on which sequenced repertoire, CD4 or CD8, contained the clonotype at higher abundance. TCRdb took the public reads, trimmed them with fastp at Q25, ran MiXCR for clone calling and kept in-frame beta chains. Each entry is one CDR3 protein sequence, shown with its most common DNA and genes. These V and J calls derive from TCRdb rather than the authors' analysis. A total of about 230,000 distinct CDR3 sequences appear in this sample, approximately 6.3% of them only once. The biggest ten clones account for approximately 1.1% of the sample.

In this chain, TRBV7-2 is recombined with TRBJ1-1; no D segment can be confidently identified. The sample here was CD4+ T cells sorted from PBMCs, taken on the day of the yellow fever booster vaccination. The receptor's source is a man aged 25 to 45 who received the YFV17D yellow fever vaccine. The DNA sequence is TGTGCCAGCAGCCTCTGGACGGTGCTCACTGAAGCTTTCTTT. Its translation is CASSLWTVLTEAFF.